This TCR beta chain was documented in a study of T cell responses to AZD1222 COVID-19 vaccine. Sequencing used immunoSEQ multiplex PCR; TCRdb keeps in-frame clones, though not all of them. This sample yields approximately 130,000 clones, of which 70% to 90% are seen a single time; approximately 6% belongs to the top ten. A remark on this clone: Antigen: not known.

Doses given second, at about 4 or about 12 weeks, were pooled. Study-wide results and limits: An increase in Spike-specific TCR breadth and depth was observed after two AZD1222 doses. The sample set comprised mostly white British donors with more females, and clonal diversity was possibly underestimated. Baseline serology detected seropositivity in only 5 or 6 AZD1222 recipients.

V was pared by 6 bases and J by 3 bases, with 17 bases between. Germline CDR1 reads SNHLY; CDR2 reads FYNNEI. The CDR3 sequence is 15 residues long. The clonotype originates from an adult who received the AZD1222 COVID-19 vaccine. The sample consisted of peripheral blood, taken 28 days after the second AZD1222 dose. The rearrangement joins TRBV2 to TRBJ1-2; D not resolved. CDR3 DNA: TGTGCCAGCAGCTCCGAAGGGCGCGGTTACTATGGCTACACCTTC. It encodes CASSSEGRGYYGYTF.